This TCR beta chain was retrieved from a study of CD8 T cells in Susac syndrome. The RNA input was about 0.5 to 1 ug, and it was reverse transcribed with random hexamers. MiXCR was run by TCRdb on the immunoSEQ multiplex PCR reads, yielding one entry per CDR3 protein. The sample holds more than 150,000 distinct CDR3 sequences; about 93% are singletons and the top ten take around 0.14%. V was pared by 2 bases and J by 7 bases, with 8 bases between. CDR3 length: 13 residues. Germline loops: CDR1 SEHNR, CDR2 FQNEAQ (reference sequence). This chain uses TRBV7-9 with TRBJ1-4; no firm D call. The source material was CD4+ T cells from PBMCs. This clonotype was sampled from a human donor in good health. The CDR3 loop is CASSLYSAEKLFF. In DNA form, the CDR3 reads TGTGCCAGCAGCTTATACTCTGCTGAAAAACTGTTTTTT.